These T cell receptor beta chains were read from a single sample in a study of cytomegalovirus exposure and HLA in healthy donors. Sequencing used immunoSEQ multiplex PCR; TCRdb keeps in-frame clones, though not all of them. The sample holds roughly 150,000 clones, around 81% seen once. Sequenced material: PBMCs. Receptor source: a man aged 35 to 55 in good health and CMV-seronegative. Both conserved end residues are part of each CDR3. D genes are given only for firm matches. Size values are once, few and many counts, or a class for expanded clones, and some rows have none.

CDR3aa: CSVRGQGAKMNTEAFF
CDR3nt: TGCAGCGTTCGAGGACAGGGGGCAAAAATGAACACTGAAGCTTTCTTT
j_gene: TRBJ1-1
d_gene: TRBD1
v_gene: TRBV29-1
len: 16
abundance: -

CDR3aa: CASSSNRGDSQYF
CDR3nt: TGCGCCAGCAGCTCAAATCGAGGGGACAGTCAGTACTTC
j_gene: TRBJ2-4
d_gene: TRBD1
v_gene: TRBV5-1
len: 13
abundance: -

CDR3aa: CASSTRQRNTIYF
CDR3nt: TGTGCCAGTAGTACCCGACAAAGGAACACCATATATTTT
j_gene: TRBJ1-3
d_gene: -
v_gene: TRBV19
len: 13
abundance: -

CDR3aa: CSVGQTGLREKLFF
CDR3nt: TGCAGCGTGGGCCAGACAGGGCTACGTGAAAAACTGTTTTTT
j_gene: TRBJ1-4
d_gene: TRBD1
v_gene: TRBV29-1
len: 14
abundance: -

CDR3aa: CASSLGYQGKLFF
CDR3nt: TGTGCCAGCAGCTTGGGATATCAGGGAAAACTGTTTTTT
j_gene: TRBJ1-4
d_gene: -
v_gene: TRBV11-2
len: 13
abundance: few

CDR3aa: CASSLQTGELFF
CDR3nt: TGTGCCAGCAGTTTACAGACCGGGGAGCTGTTTTTT
j_gene: TRBJ2-2
d_gene: -
v_gene: TRBV28
len: 12
abundance: -

CDR3aa: CASSDLGLAFYSNQPQHF
CDR3nt: TGTGCCAGCAGTGATTTGGGTCTAGCTTTCTATAGCAATCAGCCCCAGCATTTT
j_gene: TRBJ1-5
d_gene: -
v_gene: TRBV2
len: 18
abundance: -

CDR3aa: CASSPQRERYEQYF
CDR3nt: TGTGCCAGCAGTCCACAGCGGGAGCGCTACGAGCAGTACTTC
j_gene: TRBJ2-7
d_gene: TRBD2
v_gene: TRBV28
len: 14
abundance: -

CDR3aa: CASHTRSSYEQYF
CDR3nt: TGTGCCAGCCACACGAGGAGCTCCTACGAGCAGTACTTC
j_gene: TRBJ2-7
d_gene: -
v_gene: TRBV27
len: 13
abundance: -

CDR3aa: CASSEVRQGKQPQHF
CDR3nt: TGTGCCAGCAGTGAAGTTCGGCAGGGGAAACAGCCCCAGCATTTT
j_gene: TRBJ1-5
d_gene: -
v_gene: TRBV6-1
len: 15
abundance: -

CDR3aa: CASSRERGRNEQFF
CDR3nt: TGTGCCAGTAGTAGGGAAAGGGGGCGAAATGAGCAGTTCTTC
j_gene: TRBJ2-1
d_gene: TRBD1
v_gene: TRBV19
len: 14
abundance: -

CDR3aa: CASNYLLAIDTQYF
CDR3nt: TGTGCCAGCAACTACCTTCTAGCGATTGATACGCAGTATTTT
j_gene: TRBJ2-3
d_gene: -
v_gene: TRBV11-2
len: 14
abundance: -

CDR3aa: CASSPQGTGELFF
CDR3nt: TGCGCCAGCAGCCCCCAGGGCACCGGGGAGCTGTTTTTT
j_gene: TRBJ2-2
d_gene: -
v_gene: TRBV5-1
len: 13
abundance: -

CDR3aa: CASSIGGRETQYF
CDR3nt: TGTGCCAGTAGTATCGGGGGGCGAGAGACCCAGTACTTC
j_gene: TRBJ2-5
d_gene: -
v_gene: TRBV19
len: 13
abundance: -

CDR3aa: CAWSWGGDTEAFF
CDR3nt: TGTGCCTGGAGCTGGGGGGGGGACACTGAAGCTTTCTTT
j_gene: TRBJ1-1
d_gene: -
v_gene: TRBV30
len: 13
abundance: -

CDR3aa: CASSLPGDEKLFF
CDR3nt: TGCGCCAGCAGCCTCCCGGGGGATGAAAAACTGTTTTTT
j_gene: TRBJ1-4
d_gene: -
v_gene: TRBV5-1
len: 13
abundance: -

CDR3aa: CASSLTWSGRARNEQFF
CDR3nt: TGTGCCAGCAGCTTAACGTGGAGCGGGAGGGCCAGGAATGAGCAGTTCTTC
j_gene: TRBJ2-1
d_gene: TRBD2
v_gene: TRBV7-3
len: 17
abundance: -

CDR3aa: CASSLLVRTANTEAFF
CDR3nt: TGTGCCAGCAGTTTATTAGTACGGACAGCCAACACTGAAGCTTTCTTT
j_gene: TRBJ1-1
d_gene: -
v_gene: TRBV27
len: 16
abundance: -

CDR3aa: CASNSGQFTDTQYF
CDR3nt: TGTGCCAGCAACAGTGGACAGTTCACAGATACGCAGTATTTT
j_gene: TRBJ2-3
d_gene: -
v_gene: TRBV6-5
len: 14
abundance: once

CDR3aa: CAWSVLYGYTF
CDR3nt: TGTGCCTGGAGTGTACTCTATGGCTACACCTTC
j_gene: TRBJ1-2
d_gene: -
v_gene: TRBV30
len: 11
abundance: few

CDR3aa: CASSPPARGMNTEAFF
CDR3nt: TGTGCCAGCTCACCCCCGGCTCGGGGGATGAACACTGAAGCTTTCTTT
j_gene: TRBJ1-1
d_gene: -
v_gene: TRBV18
len: 16
abundance: once

CDR3aa: CASSGASVDTDTQYF
CDR3nt: TGTGCCAGCAGCGGGGCCTCGGTGGACACAGATACGCAGTATTTT
j_gene: TRBJ2-3
d_gene: -
v_gene: TRBV5-6
len: 15
abundance: -

CDR3aa: CASSQERAGGPWTYNEQFF
CDR3nt: TGCGCCAGCAGCCAAGAGAGAGCGGGAGGGCCCTGGACCTACAATGAGCAGTTCTTC
j_gene: TRBJ2-1
d_gene: TRBD2
v_gene: TRBV4-1
len: 19
abundance: -

CDR3aa: CASSSVYSNQPQHF
CDR3nt: TGTGCCAGCAGTTCGGTTTATAGCAATCAGCCCCAGCATTTT
j_gene: TRBJ1-5
d_gene: -
v_gene: TRBV6-1
len: 14
abundance: -

CDR3aa: CASSSPRGSNYGYTF
CDR3nt: TGTGCCAGCAGTTCGCCCAGGGGTTCTAACTATGGCTACACCTTC
j_gene: TRBJ1-2
d_gene: -
v_gene: TRBV28
len: 15
abundance: -

CDR3aa: CASSAVAAGANGLTF
CDR3nt: TGCGCCAGCAGCGCCGTCGCGGCTGGGGCCAACGGCCTGACTTTC
j_gene: TRBJ2-6
d_gene: -
v_gene: TRBV5-1
len: 15
abundance: -

CDR3aa: CATSRDRGLVSIQYF
CDR3nt: TGTGCCACCAGCAGGGACAGGGGGCTCGTCAGCATTCAGTACTTC
j_gene: TRBJ2-4
d_gene: TRBD1
v_gene: TRBV15
len: 15
abundance: -

CDR3aa: CASSYSSGRLAEQYF
CDR3nt: TGTGCCAGCAGTTACTCGAGCGGGAGGCTTGCCGAGCAGTACTTC
j_gene: TRBJ2-7
d_gene: TRBD2
v_gene: TRBV6-6
len: 15
abundance: -

CDR3aa: CASTDTGANTGELFF
CDR3nt: TGCGCCAGCACCGATACAGGGGCTAACACCGGGGAGCTGTTTTTT
j_gene: TRBJ2-2
d_gene: TRBD1
v_gene: TRBV10-2
len: 15
abundance: -

CDR3aa: CASSPTSGYTDTQYF
CDR3nt: TGTGCCAGCAGTCCGACTAGCGGTTACACAGATACGCAGTATTTT
j_gene: TRBJ2-3
d_gene: TRBD2
v_gene: TRBV6-5
len: 15
abundance: -

CDR3aa: CASSEAIHLYEQYF
CDR3nt: TGTGCCAGCAGTGAAGCAATACACCTCTACGAGCAGTACTTC
j_gene: TRBJ2-7
d_gene: -
v_gene: TRBV6-1
len: 14
abundance: -

CDR3aa: CASSFSGASGELFF
CDR3nt: TGTGCCAGCAGCTTTAGCGGGGCCTCCGGGGAGCTGTTTTTT
j_gene: TRBJ2-2
d_gene: TRBD2
v_gene: TRBV5-4
len: 14
abundance: few

CDR3aa: CASSIDLSGQGGGYTF
CDR3nt: TGTGCCAGTAGTATAGATTTGAGCGGACAGGGTGGAGGCTACACCTTC
j_gene: TRBJ1-2
d_gene: TRBD1
v_gene: TRBV19
len: 16
abundance: -

CDR3aa: CASSVGRTEAFF
CDR3nt: TGTGCCAGCAGCGTCGGGAGGACTGAAGCTTTCTTT
j_gene: TRBJ1-1
d_gene: -
v_gene: TRBV28
len: 12
abundance: few

CDR3aa: CASSDIAGVTGELFF
CDR3nt: TGTGCCAGCAGTGACATAGCGGGAGTCACCGGGGAGCTGTTTTTT
j_gene: TRBJ2-2
d_gene: TRBD2
v_gene: TRBV6-4
len: 15
abundance: -

CDR3aa: CASSRQGANTGELFF
CDR3nt: TGTGCCAGCAGCCGACAGGGGGCTAACACCGGGGAGCTGTTTTTT
j_gene: TRBJ2-2
d_gene: TRBD1
v_gene: TRBV14
len: 15
abundance: -

CDR3aa: CASSLGRHLDSNQPQHF
CDR3nt: TGTGCCAGCAGCCTCGGGAGGCATCTGGATAGCAATCAGCCCCAGCATTTT
j_gene: TRBJ1-5
d_gene: -
v_gene: TRBV7-2
len: 17
abundance: once

CDR3aa: CSSSLGGDRAFF
CDR3nt: TGTTCCAGCAGCTTAGGGGGCGATCGGGCTTTCTTT
j_gene: TRBJ1-1
d_gene: TRBD1
v_gene: TRBV7-9
len: 12
abundance: -

CDR3aa: CASSLVQGYGELFF
CDR3nt: TGTGCCAGCAGTTTAGTACAGGGATACGGGGAGCTGTTTTTT
j_gene: TRBJ2-2
d_gene: -
v_gene: TRBV27
len: 14
abundance: -

CDR3aa: CATSSLGVSYEQYF
CDR3nt: TGTGCCACCAGCTCCCTCGGGGTATCCTACGAGCAGTACTTC
j_gene: TRBJ2-7
d_gene: -
v_gene: TRBV15
len: 14
abundance: -

CDR3aa: CASSQDESGFTEAFF
CDR3nt: TGTGCCAGCAGCCAAGATGAGTCGGGTTTCACTGAAGCTTTCTTT
j_gene: TRBJ1-1
d_gene: -
v_gene: TRBV2
len: 15
abundance: few

CDR3aa: CASSPSLGRDTEAFF
CDR3nt: TGTGCCAGCAGCCCTTCTCTAGGCAGGGACACTGAAGCTTTCTTT
j_gene: TRBJ1-1
d_gene: -
v_gene: TRBV5-5
len: 15
abundance: few

CDR3aa: CASGALAGVFYEQYF
CDR3nt: TGTGCCAGCGGTGCATTAGCGGGAGTCTTCTACGAGCAGTACTTC
j_gene: TRBJ2-7
d_gene: TRBD2
v_gene: TRBV6-5
len: 15
abundance: -

CDR3aa: CASSYGTSGIYNEQFF
CDR3nt: TGTGCCAGCAGTTACGGGACTAGCGGGATCTACAATGAGCAGTTCTTC
j_gene: TRBJ2-1
d_gene: TRBD2
v_gene: TRBV6-5
len: 16
abundance: -

CDR3aa: CASTQVGGDTEAFF
CDR3nt: TGTGCCAGCACCCAAGTCGGGGGGGACACTGAAGCTTTCTTT
j_gene: TRBJ1-1
d_gene: -
v_gene: TRBV27
len: 14
abundance: -

CDR3aa: CASSSDRFNEKLFF
CDR3nt: TGCGCCAGCAGCTCGGACAGATTTAATGAAAAACTGTTTTTT
j_gene: TRBJ1-4
d_gene: -
v_gene: TRBV5-1
len: 14
abundance: -

CDR3aa: CASSLSGRALNEQFF
CDR3nt: TGTGCCAGCAGTTTAAGCGGGAGGGCGCTGAATGAGCAGTTCTTC
j_gene: TRBJ2-1
d_gene: TRBD2
v_gene: TRBV27
len: 15
abundance: once

CDR3aa: CASSLQRPGVGYTF
CDR3nt: TGTGCCAGCAGCCTTCAACGCCCGGGTGTCGGCTACACCTTC
j_gene: TRBJ1-2
d_gene: -
v_gene: TRBV7-2
len: 14
abundance: -